This entry describes one T cell receptor (beta chain). This clonotype has a count of ten or more. The antigen it recognizes is unknown. Qualities for individual bases were not recorded, and no much larger clone is one base off. The record originates from a study of low-dose radiotherapy and immunotherapy resistance in tumors (dated by TCRdb to about 2022). In the study overall: In Cohort 1, each fraction delivered 0.5 Gy every 2 weeks, and the prescribed total PTV dose was 6.5 Gy. Cohort 2 received 1 Gy per fraction every two weeks, with a total of 13 Gy over 26 weeks. Patients were given nivolumab as a 240 mg flat dose every two weeks and ipilimumab at 1 mg/kg every six weeks, with both drugs delivered intravenously. Cyclophosphamide 200 mg/m2 was administered intravenously every two weeks, one day before each radiation and immunotherapy administration. Starting on cycle 1 day 1, patients took 300 mg of aspirin by mouth once daily for four cycles. No randomization into treatment groups was done for the people taking part in the trial. Eight patients were included in the translational analysis: three from the first dose cohort and the first five from the second dose cohort.

The time point label, read with the paper, signifies: before trial treatment. The donors took part in RACIN, a single-arm, phase I, dose-escalation trial that combined nivolumab, ipilimumab, aspirin, low-dose cyclophosphamide and low-dose radiotherapy. Patients with advanced, TIL-negative solid tumors were considered eligible. Sequencing was carried out with an Illumina HiSeq 2500. First-strand cDNA was synthesized using Superscript III and a set of TRAV- and TRBV-specific primers, so that both TCRalpha and TCRbeta chains were covered. TCRs were amplified for about 18 PCR cycles with Phusion, using a constant-region primer paired with the adapter attached to the V primers. Isolated mRNA was amplified with the MessageAmp II aRNA Amplification Kit, using a roughly 15-hour in vitro transcription at 37°C. The Dynabeads mRNA DIRECT Purification Kit was used to isolate mRNA for TCR sequencing. Indexed Illumina adapters were added in a second Phusion PCR of 25 cycles, after which AMPure XP beads were used to purify the products. The authors processed their data as follows. Using custom Perl scripts, TCR sequences encoding the same protein were pooled, out-of-frame sequences were removed, and the abundance of each clonotype was computed. Any TCR sequence backed by just one read was left out of the analysis. Shannon entropy, Gini index, clonality, richness, and the frequency of TCRs shared between repertoires were included as repertoire metrics. TCRdb reprocessing: public reads trimmed at Q25 with fastp, clones called with MiXCR, in-frame beta chains kept. Each record represents a unique CDR3 protein, reported with the most common genes and DNA among its rows. None of the V and J calls come from the authors' own analysis; TCRdb made them. Within this sample are approximately 89,000 distinct CDR3 sequences, with about 20% of them counted one time only. The ten most abundant clones make up about 5.5% of the sample.

Relative to germline, V is missing 1 base and J is missing 4 bases, with 2 bases of the junction outside any gene match. Via the germline V gene (reference sequence), CDR1 is LNHDA and CDR2 SQIVND. Spanning cysteine to phenylalanine, the CDR3 consists of 15 amino acids. Only the CDR3 DNA is retained, 45 bases long and in frame from the first base. In this chain, TRBV19 is recombined with TRBJ2-2; 8 central bases correspond to TRBD2. This sequence was found in a male donor with prostate cancer. Sequenced material: PBMCs, taken before treatment. The CDR3 here reads CASSIAAGGTGELFF. The bases are TGTGCCAGTAGTATAGCGGCGGGGGGCACCGGGGAGCTGTTTTTT.